The next 3 T cell receptor beta chains were all read from a single sample in a study of cytomegalovirus exposure and HLA in healthy donors. Vbeta (60) and Jbeta (13) primers were used in the PCR. Measured with immunoSEQ multiplex PCR; TCRdb has only the in-frame clones, and not every one. The sample lists approximately 150,000 clones, around 85% seen once, with 2% to 2.5% in the top ten. Material for sequencing was PBMCs. The receptors stem from a male donor in good health and CMV-seronegative.

The chain has TRBV6-1 and TRBJ2-3, with D maybe TRBD2 (6 bases). CDR3 length equals 18 residues. CDR1 MNHNS and CDR2 SASEGT come from the germline V gene. Trimming left V 3 bases short and J 2 bases short, with 21 bases between. The CDR3 protein is CASSDGRWRGKATDTQYF. CDR3 DNA: TGTGCCAGCAGTGATGGGAGATGGAGGGGAAAGGCCACAGATACGCAGTATTTT.

The V gene is TRBV13, the J gene TRBJ1-6; perhaps TRBD1 as D (5 bases). Looked up from germline, CDR1 is PRHDT and CDR2 is FYEKMQ (reference sequence). CDR3 length: 16 amino acids. The germline V and J ends were trimmed by 5 bases and 7 bases, with 18 bases remaining between them. The CDR3 DNA sequence: TGTGCCAGCAGCCCGTACCGGGGAGGGGTAAATTCACCCCTCCACTTT. It encodes CASSPYRGGVNSPLHF.

The chain joins TRBV10-1 to TRBJ2-3, with TRBD2 matching over 8 bases. Trimming took 6 bases from V and 9 from J; bases not matched to a gene: 20. The germline CDR1 and CDR2 sequences are WNHNN and SYGVQD (reference sequence). The CDR3 consists of 17 residues. The CDR3 loop is CASSEAHSGTEEETQYF. The CDR3 DNA reads as TGCGCCAGCAGCGAAGCCCATAGCGGGACCGAGGAAGAGACGCAGTATTTT.